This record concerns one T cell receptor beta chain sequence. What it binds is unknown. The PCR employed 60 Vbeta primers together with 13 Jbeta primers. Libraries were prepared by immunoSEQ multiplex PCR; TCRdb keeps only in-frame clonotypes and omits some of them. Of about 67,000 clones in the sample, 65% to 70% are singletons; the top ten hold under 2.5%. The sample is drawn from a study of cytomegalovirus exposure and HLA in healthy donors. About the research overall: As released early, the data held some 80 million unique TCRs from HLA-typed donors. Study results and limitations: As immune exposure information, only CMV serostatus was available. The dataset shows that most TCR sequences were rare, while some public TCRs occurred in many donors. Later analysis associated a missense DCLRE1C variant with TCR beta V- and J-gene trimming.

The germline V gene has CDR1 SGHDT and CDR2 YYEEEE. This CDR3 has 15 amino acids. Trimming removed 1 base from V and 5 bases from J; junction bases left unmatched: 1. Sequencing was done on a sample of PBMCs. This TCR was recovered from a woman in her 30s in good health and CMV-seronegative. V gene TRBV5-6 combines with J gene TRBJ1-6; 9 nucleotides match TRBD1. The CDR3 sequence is CASSLWDRDNSPLHF. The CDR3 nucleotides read TGTGCCAGCAGCTTGTGGGACAGGGATAATTCACCCCTCCACTTT.